This T cell receptor beta chain is from a study of spatial heterogeneity in lung cancer. About the research overall: Alpha-chain detections were consistently fewer than beta-chain detections among the sequences. In raw reads, more than 8.5 appearances on average were recorded for each unique TCR and UMI combination.

Whole-study findings and limits: Follow-up blood showed ubiquitous expanded tumor TCRs less than blood at resection did.

TCRdb independently ran MiXCR on the 5' RACE reads; one entry per CDR3 protein. This table holds 30,000 to 45,000 distinct CDR3 sequences, less than 5.5% found once. V dropped 6 bases and J dropped 3; count of bases not matched to a gene: 7. This CDR3 contains 15 residues. The germline CDR1 and CDR2 sequences are SEHNR and FQNEAQ (reference sequence). The time point: sample taken at primary tumor resection. Unsorted whole RNA from tumor, nontumor lung or frozen PBMC underwent sequencing. In regard to this clonotype: Its antigen is still unknown.

This chain uses TRBV7-9 with TRBJ2-1; TRBD2 matches at 8 bases. The TCR was taken from a female donor with early-stage non-small cell lung cancer. The material sequenced was PBMCs, taken at surgery. This CDR3 is CASRPSGGRYNEQFF. The CDR3 DNA is TGTGCCAGCAGACCAAGCGGGGGACGCTACAATGAGCAGTTCTTC.